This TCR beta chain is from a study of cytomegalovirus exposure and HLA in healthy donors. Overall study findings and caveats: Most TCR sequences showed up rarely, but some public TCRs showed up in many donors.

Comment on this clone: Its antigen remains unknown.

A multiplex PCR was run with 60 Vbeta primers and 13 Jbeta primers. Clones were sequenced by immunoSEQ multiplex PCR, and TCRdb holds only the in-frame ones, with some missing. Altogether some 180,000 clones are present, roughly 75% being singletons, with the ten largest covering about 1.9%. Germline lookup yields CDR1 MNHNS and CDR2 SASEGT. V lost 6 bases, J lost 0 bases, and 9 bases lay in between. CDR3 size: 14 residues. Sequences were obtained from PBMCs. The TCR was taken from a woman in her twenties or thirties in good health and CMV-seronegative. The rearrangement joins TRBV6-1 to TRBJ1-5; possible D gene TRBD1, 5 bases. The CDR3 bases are TGTGCCAGCAGCAGGGTGTATAGCAATCAGCCCCAGCATTTT. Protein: CASSRVYSNQPQHF.